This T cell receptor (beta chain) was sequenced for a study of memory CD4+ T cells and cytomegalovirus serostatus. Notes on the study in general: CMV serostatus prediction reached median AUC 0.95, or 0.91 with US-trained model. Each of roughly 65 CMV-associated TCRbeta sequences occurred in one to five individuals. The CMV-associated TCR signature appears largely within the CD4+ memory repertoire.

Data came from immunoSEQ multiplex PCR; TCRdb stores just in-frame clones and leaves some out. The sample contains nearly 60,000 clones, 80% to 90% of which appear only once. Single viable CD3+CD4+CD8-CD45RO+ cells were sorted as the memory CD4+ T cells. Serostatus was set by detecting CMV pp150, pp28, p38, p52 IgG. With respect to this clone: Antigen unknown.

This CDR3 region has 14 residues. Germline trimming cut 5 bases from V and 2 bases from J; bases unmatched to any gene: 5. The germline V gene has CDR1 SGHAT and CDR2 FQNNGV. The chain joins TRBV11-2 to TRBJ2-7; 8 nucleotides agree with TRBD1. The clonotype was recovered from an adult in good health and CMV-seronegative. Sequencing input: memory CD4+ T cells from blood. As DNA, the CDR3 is TGTGCCAGCAGCCGATCGGACAGGGCCTACGAGCAGTACTTC. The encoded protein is CASSRSDRAYEQYF.